The T cell receptor beta chain under discussion was sequenced for a study of blood T cell repertoires in COVID-19. The overall study: Sample material is recorded as cDNA or gDNA derived from T cells, B-cell-depleted T cells, or PBMCs.

Sequencing was performed with immunoSEQ multiplex PCR; in TCRdb, only in-frame clones are kept and a portion is missing. The data show 120,000 to 150,000 clones, more than 75% seen once. This clone appeared a single time. The germline CDR1 and CDR2 sequences are MDHEN and SYDVKM. Trimming cost V 6 bases and J 1 base, with 20 bases left between them. CDR3 length: 17 amino acids. Material: PBMCs or T cells enriched from blood (not recorded which). The sequence was obtained from a woman in her thirties with acute COVID-19. The chain joins TRBV28 to TRBJ2-3, with unresolved D. The CDR3 coding sequence is TGTGCCAGCAGCCACCCCCGGCCGGCCCGGGGCACAGATACGCAGTATTTT. This translates into CASSHPRPARGTDTQYF.